This TCR beta chain originates from a study of T-cell reconstitution after alpha-beta-depleted transplantation in children (dated by TCRdb to 2016 to 2017). Background on the whole study: Using TCR repertoire profiling, the study quantitatively followed how T-cell immune reconstitution unfolded in children after TCRalphabeta/CD19-depleted allogeneic hematopoietic cell transplantation.

CDR1 and CDR2 are read off the germline V gene as SGHRS and YFSETQ. Measured from the cysteine to the phenylalanine, the CDR3 is 15 residues long. CDR3 DNA only is kept here, 45 bases in frame from base 1. The trim is 1 base for V and 6 bases for J, with a gap of 14 bases between the germline ends. The treatment or condition label on this specimen signifies: allogeneic hematopoietic cell transplantation with graft depleted of TCRalphabeta T cells and CD19 B cells. The children who served as transplant recipients had been given grafts of TCRalphabeta/CD19-depleted allogeneic hematopoietic cells. This clonotype was observed at least ten times. Its antigen is still unknown. The sample holds no much larger clone one base away, and base qualities are not on file. What the research found in general, with its limitations: In some patients, high TCRbeta diversity at day 60 was attributed to recipient T cells and intrathymic progenitors that had survived conditioning. Over the following months the frequencies of hyperexpanded clones went down, and after one year T-cell counts and TCRbeta diversity were mostly credited to newly produced T cells. About two months after transplant, the apparently early recovery of alphabetaT-cell counts reportedly depended on just several hundred clones that had expanded rapidly and came from non-depleted graft cells.

The library was obtained by PCR. These reads were obtained on an Illumina HiSeq 2500. TCR libraries were prepared with molecular barcoding, using unique molecular identifiers to normalize TCRbeta repertoire quantification. TCRdb passed the public sequencing reads through fastp at Q25 and MiXCR, retaining productive beta sequences. Rows with one shared CDR3 protein collapse into an entry with the most common genes and DNA. The table for this sample lists some 450,000 distinct CDR3 sequences; approximately 41% of them were counted only once. Clones ranked in the top ten supply 27% of the sample. The V and J segments used are TRBV5-1 and TRBJ2-1; matching of 5 bases hints at TRBD2 as the D gene. Material: PBMCs, obtained before TCRalphabeta/CD19-depleted stem cell transplant. The sequence was collected from a girl aged 2 to 9 with aplastic anemia, due to receive a stem cell transplant. The DNA reads as follows: TGCGCCAGCAGCTTGTCGGGATCGGTCTCCAATGAGCAGTTCTTC. It translates as CASSLSGSVSNEQFF.